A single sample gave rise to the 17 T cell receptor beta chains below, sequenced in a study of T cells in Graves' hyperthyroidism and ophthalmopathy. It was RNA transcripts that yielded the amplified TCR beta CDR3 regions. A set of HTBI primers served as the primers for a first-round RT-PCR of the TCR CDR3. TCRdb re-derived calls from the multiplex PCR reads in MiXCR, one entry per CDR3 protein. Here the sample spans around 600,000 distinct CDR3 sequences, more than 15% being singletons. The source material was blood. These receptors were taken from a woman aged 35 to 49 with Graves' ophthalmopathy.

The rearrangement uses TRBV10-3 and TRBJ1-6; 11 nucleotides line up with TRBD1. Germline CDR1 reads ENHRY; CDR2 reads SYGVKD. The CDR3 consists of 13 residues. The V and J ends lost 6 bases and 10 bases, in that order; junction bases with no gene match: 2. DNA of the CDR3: TGTGCCATCAGGGGACAGGGGGGATCACCCCTCCACTTT. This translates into CAIRGQGGSPLHF.

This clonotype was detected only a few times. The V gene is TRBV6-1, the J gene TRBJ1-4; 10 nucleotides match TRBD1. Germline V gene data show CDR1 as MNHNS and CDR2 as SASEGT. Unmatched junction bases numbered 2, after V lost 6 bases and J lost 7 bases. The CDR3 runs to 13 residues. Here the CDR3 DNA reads TGTGCCAGCAGCGACAGGGGGCCTGAAAAACTGTTTTTT. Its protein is CASSDRGPEKLFF.

CDR3 residues: CASSPTILTGGIGSGANVLTF. CDR3 coding DNA: TGTGCCAGCAGCCCAACAATACTCACCGGGGGTATTGGCTCTGGGGCCAACGTCCTGACTTTC. V is TRBV6-1 and J is TRBJ2-6; a possible D gene is TRBD2 (6 bases). The CDR3 loop spans 21 amino acids. V lost 6 bases to trimming and J lost 0 bases, with 27 bases between them. Germline V gene lookup returns CDR1 MNHNS and CDR2 SASEGT.

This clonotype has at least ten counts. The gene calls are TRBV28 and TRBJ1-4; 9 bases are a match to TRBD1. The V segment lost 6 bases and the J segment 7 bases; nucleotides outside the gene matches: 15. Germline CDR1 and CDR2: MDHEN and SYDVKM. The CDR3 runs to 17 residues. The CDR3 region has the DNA TGTGCCAGCAGGACCGGGACAGGGTCGATGGCCCTTGAAAAACTGTTTTTT. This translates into CASRTGTGSMALEKLFF.

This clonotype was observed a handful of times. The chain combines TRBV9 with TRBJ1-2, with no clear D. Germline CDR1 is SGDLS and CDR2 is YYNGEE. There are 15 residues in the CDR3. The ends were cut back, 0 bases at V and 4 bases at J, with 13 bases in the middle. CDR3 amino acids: CASSVGTEQSYGYTF. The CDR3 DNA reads TGTGCCAGCAGCGTAGGAACGGAGCAGTCCTATGGCTACACCTTC.

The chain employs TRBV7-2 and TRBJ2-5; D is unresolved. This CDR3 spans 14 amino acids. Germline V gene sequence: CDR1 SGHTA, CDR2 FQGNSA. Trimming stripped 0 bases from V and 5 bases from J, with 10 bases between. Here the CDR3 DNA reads TGTGCCAGCAGCTTAGCAGACCATAAGGAGACCCAGTACTTC. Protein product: CASSLADHKETQYF. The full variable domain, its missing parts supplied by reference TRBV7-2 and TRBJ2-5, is GAGVSQSPSNKVTEKGKDVELRCDPISGHTALYWYRQSLGQGLEFLIYFQGNSAPDKSGLPSDRFSAERTGGSVSTLTIQRTQQEDSAVYLCASSLADHKETQYFGPGTRLLVL.

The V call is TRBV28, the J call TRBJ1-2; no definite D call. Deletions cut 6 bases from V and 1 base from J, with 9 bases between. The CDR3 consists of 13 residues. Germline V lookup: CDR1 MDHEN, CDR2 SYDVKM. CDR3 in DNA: TGTGCCAGCAGGGATGGGGTTAACTATGGCTACACCTTC. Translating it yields CASRDGVNYGYTF.

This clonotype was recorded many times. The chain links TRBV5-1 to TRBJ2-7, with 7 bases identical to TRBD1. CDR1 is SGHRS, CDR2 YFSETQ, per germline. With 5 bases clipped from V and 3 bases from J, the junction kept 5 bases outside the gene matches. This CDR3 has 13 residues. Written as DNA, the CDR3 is TGCGCCAGCAGGACAGGGAGTGGCTACGAGCAGTACTTC. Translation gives CASRTGSGYEQYF.

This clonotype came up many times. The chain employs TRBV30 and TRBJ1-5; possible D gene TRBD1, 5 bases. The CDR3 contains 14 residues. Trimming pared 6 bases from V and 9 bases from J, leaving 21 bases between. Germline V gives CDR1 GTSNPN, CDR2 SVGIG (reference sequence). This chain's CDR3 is CACDGDGGLGPQHF. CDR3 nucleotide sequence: TGTGCCTGTGATGGGGACGGAGGATTAGGGCCCCAGCATTTT.

CDR3 in DNA: TGTGCCATCAGACAGGGAGTCGACACGCAGTATTTT. Its protein product is CAIRQGVDTQYF. This chain links TRBV10-3 with TRBJ2-3; possible D gene TRBD1, 6 bases. CDR3 length: 12 residues. Trimming shortened V by 6 bases and J by 9 bases, and 13 bases separated the two germline ends. Germline CDR1 reads ENHRY; CDR2 reads SYGVKD.

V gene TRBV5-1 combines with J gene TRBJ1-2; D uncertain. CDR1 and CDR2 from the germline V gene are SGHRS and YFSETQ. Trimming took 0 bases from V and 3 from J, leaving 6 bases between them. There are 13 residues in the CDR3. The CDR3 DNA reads TGCGCCAGCAGCTTGGAGGCAGACTATGGCTACACCTTC. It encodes CASSLEADYGYTF.

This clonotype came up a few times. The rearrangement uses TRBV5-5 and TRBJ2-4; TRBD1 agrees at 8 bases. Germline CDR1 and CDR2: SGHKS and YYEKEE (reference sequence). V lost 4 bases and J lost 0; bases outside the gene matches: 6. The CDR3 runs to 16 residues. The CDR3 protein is CASSIGDRIAKNIQYF. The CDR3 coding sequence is TGTGCCAGCAGCATCGGGGACAGGATAGCCAAAAACATTCAGTACTTC.

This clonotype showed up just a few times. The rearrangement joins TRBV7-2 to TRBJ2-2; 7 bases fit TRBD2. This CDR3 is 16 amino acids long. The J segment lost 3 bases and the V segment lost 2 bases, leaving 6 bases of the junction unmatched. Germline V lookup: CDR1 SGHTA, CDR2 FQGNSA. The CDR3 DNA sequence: TGTGCCAGCAGCTTAAAGTGGGGGAGGGACACCGGGGAGCTGTTTTTT. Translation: CASSLKWGRDTGELFF. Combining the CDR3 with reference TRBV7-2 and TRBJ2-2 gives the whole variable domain GAGVSQSPSNKVTEKGKDVELRCDPISGHTALYWYRQSLGQGLEFLIYFQGNSAPDKSGLPSDRFSAERTGGSVSTLTIQRTQQEDSAVYLCASSLKWGRDTGELFFGEGSRLTVL.

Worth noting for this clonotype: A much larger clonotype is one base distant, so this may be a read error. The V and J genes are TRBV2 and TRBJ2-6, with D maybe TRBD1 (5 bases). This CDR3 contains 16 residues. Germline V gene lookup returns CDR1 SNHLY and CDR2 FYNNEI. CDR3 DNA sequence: TGTGCCACCAAAGAAGACAGTTCCTCTGGGGCCAACATCCTGACTTTC. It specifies CATKEDSSSGANILTF.

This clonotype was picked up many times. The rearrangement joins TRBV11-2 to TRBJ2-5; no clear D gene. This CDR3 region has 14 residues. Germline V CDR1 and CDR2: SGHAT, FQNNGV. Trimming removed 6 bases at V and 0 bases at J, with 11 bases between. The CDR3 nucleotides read TGTGCCAGCAGTTGGAGTGGGTACCAAGAGACCCAGTACTTC. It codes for CASSWSGYQETQYF.

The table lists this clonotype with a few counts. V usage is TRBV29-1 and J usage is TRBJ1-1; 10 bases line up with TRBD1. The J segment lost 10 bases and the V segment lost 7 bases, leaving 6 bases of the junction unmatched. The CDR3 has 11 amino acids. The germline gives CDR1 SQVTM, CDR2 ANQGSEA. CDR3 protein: CSARQGASAFF. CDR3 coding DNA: TGCAGCGCCCGACAGGGGGCGTCAGCTTTCTTT.

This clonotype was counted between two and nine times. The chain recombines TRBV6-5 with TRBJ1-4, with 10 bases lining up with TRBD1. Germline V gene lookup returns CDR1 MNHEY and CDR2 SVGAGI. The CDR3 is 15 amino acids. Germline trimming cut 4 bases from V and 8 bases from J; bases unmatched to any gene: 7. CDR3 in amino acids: CASSSDRGQGEKLFF. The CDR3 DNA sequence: TGTGCCAGCAGTTCCGACAGGGGGCAGGGGGAAAAACTGTTTTTT.